This TCR beta chain emerged from a study of blood T cells in healthy people across ages. Points from the study as a whole: Comparison with aged donors showed that long-lived donors had more naive CD4+ cells and higher diversity. Naive and antigen-experienced cells were not separated, limiting conclusive comparison.

The authors drew approximately 9 milliliters of peripheral blood from each donor. A second roughly 6 to 12 cycle PCR used barcoded and J-beta primers. TCRdb used MiXCR to reprocess the 5' RACE reads, holding one entry per CDR3 protein. The repertoire includes about 930,000 distinct CDR3 sequences, about 27% of them detected once, and roughly 10% sits in the top ten. Germline-derived CDR1 and CDR2 are MNHEY and SMNVEV (reference sequence). V trimming: 6 bases; J trimming: 5 bases; junction bases outside the gene matches: 8. The length of the CDR3 is 15 residues. With regard to this clonotype: The target antigen is unknown.

Another study also made use of these data, one on T cells of mothers and their children.

The receptor comes from a woman aged 40 to 55 in good health. V usage is TRBV27 and J usage is TRBJ1-5; TRBD1 agrees at 9 bases. The sample consisted of blood. The CDR3 DNA sequence: TGTGCCAGCAGGAGGACAGGGGAGTTCCATCAGCCCCAGCATTTT. The encoded protein is CASRRTGEFHQPQHF.